This T cell receptor (beta chain) comes out of a study of blood T cell repertoires in COVID-19. Exposed study participants had met a COVID-19 case within 2 weeks before entry. The data were produced by immunoSEQ multiplex PCR, yet TCRdb's version contains in-frame clones alone and is incomplete. This sample has some 290,000 clones, with roughly 90% found just once. Germline CDR1 and CDR2: LNHDA and SQIVND (reference sequence). CDR3 length equals 12 residues. The chain joins TRBV19 to TRBJ1-1; D not resolved. The sequence derives from a woman aged 25 to 39 who had been exposed to COVID-19. The specimen sequenced was PBMCs or T cells enriched from blood (not recorded which). The DNA of the CDR3 is TGTGCGTCGGGAAGGAGAGGCACTGAAGCTTTCTTT. Translating it yields CASGRRGTEAFF.